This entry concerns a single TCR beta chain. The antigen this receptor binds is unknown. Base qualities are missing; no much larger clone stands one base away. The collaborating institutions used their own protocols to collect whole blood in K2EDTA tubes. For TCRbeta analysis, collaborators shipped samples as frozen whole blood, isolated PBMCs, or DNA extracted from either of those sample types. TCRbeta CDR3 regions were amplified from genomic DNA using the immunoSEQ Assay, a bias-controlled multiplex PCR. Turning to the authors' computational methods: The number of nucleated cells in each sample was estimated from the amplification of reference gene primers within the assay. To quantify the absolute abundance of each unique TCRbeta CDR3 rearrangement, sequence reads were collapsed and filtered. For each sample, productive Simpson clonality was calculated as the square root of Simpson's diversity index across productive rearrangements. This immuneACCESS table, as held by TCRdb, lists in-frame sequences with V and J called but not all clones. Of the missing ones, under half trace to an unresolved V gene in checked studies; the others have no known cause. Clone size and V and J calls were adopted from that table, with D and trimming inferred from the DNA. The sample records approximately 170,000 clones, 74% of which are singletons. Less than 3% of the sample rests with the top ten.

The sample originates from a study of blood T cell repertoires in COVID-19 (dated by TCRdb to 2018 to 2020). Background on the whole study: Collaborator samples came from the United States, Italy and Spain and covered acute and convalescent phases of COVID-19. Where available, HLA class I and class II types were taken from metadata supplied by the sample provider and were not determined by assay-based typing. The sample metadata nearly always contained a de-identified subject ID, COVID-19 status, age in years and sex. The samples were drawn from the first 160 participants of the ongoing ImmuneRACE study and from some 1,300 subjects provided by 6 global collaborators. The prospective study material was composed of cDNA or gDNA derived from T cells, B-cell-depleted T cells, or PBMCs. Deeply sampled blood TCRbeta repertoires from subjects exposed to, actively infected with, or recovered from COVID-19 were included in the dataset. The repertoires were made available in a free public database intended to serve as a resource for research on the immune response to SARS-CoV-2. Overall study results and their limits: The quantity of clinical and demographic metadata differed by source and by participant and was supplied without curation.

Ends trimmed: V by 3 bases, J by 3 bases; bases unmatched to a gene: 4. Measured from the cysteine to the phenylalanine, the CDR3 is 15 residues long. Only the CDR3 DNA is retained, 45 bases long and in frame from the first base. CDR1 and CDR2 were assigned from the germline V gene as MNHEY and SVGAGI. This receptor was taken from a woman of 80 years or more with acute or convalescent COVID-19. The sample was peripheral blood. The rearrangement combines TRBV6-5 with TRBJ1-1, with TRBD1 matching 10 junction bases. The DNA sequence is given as TGTGCCAGCAGTTATGGGACAGGGGCGTACACTGAAGCTTTCTTT. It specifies CASSYGTGAYTEAFF.